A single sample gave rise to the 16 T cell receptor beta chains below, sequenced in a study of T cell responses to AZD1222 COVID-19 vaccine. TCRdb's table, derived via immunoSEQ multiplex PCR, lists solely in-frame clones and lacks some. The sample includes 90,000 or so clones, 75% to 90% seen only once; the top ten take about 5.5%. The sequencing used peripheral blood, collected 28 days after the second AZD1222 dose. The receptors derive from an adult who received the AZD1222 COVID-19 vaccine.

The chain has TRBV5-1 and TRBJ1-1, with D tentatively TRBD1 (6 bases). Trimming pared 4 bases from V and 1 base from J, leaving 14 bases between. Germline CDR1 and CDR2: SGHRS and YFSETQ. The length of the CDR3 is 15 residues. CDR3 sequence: CASSGGKTGNTEAFF. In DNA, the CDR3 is TGCGCCAGCAGCGGGGGAAAGACAGGGAACACTGAAGCTTTCTTT.

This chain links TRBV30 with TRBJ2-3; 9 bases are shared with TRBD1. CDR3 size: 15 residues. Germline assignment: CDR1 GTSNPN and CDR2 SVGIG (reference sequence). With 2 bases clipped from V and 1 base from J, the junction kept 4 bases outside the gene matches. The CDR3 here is CAWSLGQGGTDTQYF. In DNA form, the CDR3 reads TGTGCCTGGAGTTTGGGACAGGGAGGCACAGATACGCAGTATTTT. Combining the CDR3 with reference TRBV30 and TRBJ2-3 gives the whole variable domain SQTIHQWPATLVQPVGSPLSLECTVEGTSNPNLYWYRQAAGRGLQLLFYSVGIGQISSEVPQNLSASRPQDRQFILSSKKLLLSDSGFYLCAWSLGQGGTDTQYFGPGTRLTVL.

CDR3 coding DNA: TGTGCCAGCAGTTTAGGGACAACCAGCCAGCCCCAGCATTTT. This sequence encodes CASSLGTTSQPQHF. The V and J genes are TRBV27 and TRBJ1-5; perhaps TRBD1 as D (6 bases). This CDR3 has 14 amino acids. Deletions cut 2 bases from V and 7 bases from J, with 12 bases between. Germline assignment: CDR1 MNHEY and CDR2 SMNVEV (reference sequence).

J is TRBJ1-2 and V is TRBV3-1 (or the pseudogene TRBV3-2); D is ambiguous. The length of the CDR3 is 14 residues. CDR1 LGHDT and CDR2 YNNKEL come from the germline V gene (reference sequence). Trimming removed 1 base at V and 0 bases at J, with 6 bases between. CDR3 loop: CASSQGSANYGYTF. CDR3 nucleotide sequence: TGTGCCAGCAGCCAAGGAAGTGCTAACTATGGCTACACCTTC.

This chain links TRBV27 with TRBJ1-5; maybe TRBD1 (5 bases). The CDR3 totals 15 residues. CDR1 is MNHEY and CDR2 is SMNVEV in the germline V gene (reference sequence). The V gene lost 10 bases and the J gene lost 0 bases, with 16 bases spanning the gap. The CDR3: CATRGDAGSNQPQHF. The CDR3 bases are TGTGCCACCCGGGGGGATGCGGGTAGCAATCAGCCCCAGCATTTT.

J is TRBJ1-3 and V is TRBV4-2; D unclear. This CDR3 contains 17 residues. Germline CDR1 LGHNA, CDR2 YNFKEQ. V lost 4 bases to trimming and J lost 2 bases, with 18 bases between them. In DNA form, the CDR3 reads TGTGCCAGCAGCCCCCTTCCCGGCATCATCACTGGAAACACCATATATTTT. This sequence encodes CASSPLPGIITGNTIYF.

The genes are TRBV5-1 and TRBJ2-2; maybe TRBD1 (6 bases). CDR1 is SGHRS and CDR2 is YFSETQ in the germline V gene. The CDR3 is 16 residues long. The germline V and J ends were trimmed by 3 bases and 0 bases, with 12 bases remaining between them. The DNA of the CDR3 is TGCGCCAGCAGCTCAATGGGGGCACCGAACACCGGGGAGCTGTTTTTT. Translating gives CASSSMGAPNTGELFF.

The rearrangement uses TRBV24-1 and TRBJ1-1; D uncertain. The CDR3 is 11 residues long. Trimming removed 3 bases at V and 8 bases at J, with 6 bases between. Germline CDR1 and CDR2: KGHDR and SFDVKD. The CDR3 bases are TGTGCCACCAGTGATGTACAAGAAGCTTTCTTT. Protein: CATSDVQEAFF.

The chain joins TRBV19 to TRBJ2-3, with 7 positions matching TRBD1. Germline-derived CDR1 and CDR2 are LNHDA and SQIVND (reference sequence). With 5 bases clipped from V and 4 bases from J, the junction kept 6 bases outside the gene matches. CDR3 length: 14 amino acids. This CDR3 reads CASSPRTGPDTQYF. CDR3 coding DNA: TGTGCCAGTAGTCCCAGGACAGGCCCAGATACGCAGTATTTT.

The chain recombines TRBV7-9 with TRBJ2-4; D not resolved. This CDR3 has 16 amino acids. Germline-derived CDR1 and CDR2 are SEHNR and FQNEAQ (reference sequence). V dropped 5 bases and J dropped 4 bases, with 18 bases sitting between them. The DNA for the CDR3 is TGTGCCAGCAGCGCGTGGGGAATGGACGGGAAAAACATTCAGTACTTC. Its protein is CASSAWGMDGKNIQYF.

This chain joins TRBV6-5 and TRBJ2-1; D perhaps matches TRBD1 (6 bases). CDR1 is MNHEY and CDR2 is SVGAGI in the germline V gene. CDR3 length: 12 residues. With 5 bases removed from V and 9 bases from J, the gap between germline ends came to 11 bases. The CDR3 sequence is CASSTGKGEQFF. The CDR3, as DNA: TGTGCCAGCAGTACAGGGAAGGGTGAGCAGTTCTTC.

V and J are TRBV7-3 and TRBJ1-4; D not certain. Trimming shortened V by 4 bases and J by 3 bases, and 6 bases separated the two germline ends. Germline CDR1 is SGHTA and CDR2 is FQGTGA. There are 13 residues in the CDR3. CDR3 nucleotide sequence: TGTGCCAGCAGCTACGACTCTAATGAAAAACTGTTTTTT. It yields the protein CASSYDSNEKLFF. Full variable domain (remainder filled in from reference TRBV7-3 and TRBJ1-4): GAGVSQTPSNKVTEKGKYVELRCDPISGHTALYWYRQSLGQGPEFLIYFQGTGAADDSGLPNDRFFAVRPEGSVSTLKIQRTERGDSAVYLCASSYDSNEKLFFGSGTQLSVL.

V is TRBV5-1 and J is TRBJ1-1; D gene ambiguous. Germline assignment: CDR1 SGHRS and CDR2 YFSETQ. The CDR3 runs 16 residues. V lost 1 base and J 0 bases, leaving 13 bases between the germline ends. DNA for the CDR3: TGCGCCAGCAGCTTGTACTCGGGCAACATGAACACTGAAGCTTTCTTT. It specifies CASSLYSGNMNTEAFF.

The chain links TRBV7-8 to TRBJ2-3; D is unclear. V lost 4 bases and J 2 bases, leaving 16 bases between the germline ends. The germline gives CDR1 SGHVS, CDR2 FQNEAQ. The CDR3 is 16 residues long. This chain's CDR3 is CASSCRPVCATDTQYF. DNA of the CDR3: TGTGCCAGCAGCTGTAGACCCGTTTGCGCCACAGATACGCAGTATTTT.

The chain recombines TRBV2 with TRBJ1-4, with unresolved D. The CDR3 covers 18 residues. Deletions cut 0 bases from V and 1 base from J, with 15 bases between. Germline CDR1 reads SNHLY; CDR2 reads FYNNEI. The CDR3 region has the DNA TGTGCCAGCAGTGAAGCTTTGGATCGACGGATAACTAATGAAAAACTGTTTTTT. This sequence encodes CASSEALDRRITNEKLFF.

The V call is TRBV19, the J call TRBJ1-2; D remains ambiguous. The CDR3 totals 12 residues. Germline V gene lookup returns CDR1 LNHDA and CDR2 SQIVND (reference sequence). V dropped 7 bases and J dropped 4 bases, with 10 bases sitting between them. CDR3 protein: CASTQQPYGYTF. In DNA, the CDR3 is TGTGCCAGTACACAGCAGCCCTATGGCTACACCTTC.